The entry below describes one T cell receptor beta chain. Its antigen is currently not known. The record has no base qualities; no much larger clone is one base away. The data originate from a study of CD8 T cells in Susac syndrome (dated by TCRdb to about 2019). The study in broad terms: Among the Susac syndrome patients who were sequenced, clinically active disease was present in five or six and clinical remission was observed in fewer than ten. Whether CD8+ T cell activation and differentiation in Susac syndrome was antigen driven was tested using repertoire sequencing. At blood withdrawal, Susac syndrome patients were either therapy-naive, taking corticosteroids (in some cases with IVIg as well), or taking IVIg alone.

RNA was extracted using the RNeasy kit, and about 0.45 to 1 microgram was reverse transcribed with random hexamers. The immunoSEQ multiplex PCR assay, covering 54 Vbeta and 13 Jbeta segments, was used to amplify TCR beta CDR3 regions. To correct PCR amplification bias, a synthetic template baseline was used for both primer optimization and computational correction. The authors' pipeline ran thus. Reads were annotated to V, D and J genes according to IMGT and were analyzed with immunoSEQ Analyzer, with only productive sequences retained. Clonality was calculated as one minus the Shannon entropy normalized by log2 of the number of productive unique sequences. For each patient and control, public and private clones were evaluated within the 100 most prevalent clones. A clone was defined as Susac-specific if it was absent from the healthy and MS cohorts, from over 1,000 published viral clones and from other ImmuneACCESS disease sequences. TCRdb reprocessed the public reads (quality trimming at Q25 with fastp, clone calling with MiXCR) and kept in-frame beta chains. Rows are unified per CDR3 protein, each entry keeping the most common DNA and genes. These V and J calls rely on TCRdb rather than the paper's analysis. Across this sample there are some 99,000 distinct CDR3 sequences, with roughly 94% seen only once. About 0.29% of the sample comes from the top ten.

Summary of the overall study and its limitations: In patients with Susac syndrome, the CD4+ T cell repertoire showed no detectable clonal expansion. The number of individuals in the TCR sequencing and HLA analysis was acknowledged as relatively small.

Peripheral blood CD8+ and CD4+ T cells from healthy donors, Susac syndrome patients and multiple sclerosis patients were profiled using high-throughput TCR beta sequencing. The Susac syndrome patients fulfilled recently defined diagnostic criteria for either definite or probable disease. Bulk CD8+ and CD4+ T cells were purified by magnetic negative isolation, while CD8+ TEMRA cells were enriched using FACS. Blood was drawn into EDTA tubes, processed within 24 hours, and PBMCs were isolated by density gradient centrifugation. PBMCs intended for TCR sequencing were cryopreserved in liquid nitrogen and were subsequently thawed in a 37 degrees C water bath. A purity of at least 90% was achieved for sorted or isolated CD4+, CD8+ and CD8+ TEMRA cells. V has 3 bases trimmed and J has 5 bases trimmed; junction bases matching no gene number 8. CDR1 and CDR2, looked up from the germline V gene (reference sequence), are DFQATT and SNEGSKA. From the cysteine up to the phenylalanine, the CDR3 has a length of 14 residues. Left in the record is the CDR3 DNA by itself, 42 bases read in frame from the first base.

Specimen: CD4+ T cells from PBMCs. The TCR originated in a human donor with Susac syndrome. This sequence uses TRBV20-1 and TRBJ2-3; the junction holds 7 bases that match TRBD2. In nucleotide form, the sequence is TGCAGTGCTAGTCGTCTAGCGGCGGGAGATACGCAGTATTTT. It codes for CSASRLAAGDTQYF.